The 9 T cell receptor beta chains presented below share a single source sample, sequenced in a study of technical replicates of blood from several donors. Generated by immunoSEQ multiplex PCR, the TCRdb table keeps only in-frame clones and is missing some. The sample holds 91,000 or so clones, about 95% seen once. Sequenced: T cells isolated from PBMCs. These receptors originate from a human donor in good health.

The V gene is TRBV18, the J gene TRBJ2-1; 8 positions match TRBD2. V shed 4 bases, J shed 8 bases, and the junction held 10 bases outside the gene matches. The CDR3 sequence is 15 residues long. Per germline, CDR1 KGHSH and CDR2 LQKENI. This chain's CDR3 is CASSRETSVIDEQFF. CDR3 DNA sequence: TGTGCCAGCTCACGTGAGACTAGCGTAATCGATGAGCAGTTCTTC.

This chain uses TRBV9 with TRBJ2-2, with 8 nucleotides matching TRBD2. Germline V lookup: CDR1 SGDLS, CDR2 YYNGEE. The CDR3 is made up of 19 amino acids. With V trimmed by 4 bases and J by 0 bases, 14 bases remained unmatched. The CDR3: CASSPRGGLRTSNTGELFF. The CDR3 region has the DNA TGTGCCAGCAGCCCACGGGGGGGGCTGCGTACCTCGAACACCGGGGAGCTGTTTTTT.

The V and J genes are TRBV7-9 and TRBJ2-5; 7 bases line up with TRBD1. Losses at the gene ends were 5 bases for V and 7 bases for J; bases not matched to a gene: 16. This CDR3 is built from 16 residues. Per the germline V gene, CDR1 is SEHNR and CDR2 is FQNEAQ (reference sequence). CDR3 DNA sequence: TGTGCCAGCAGCACTAGTATTGTGACAGGGAATGGGACCCAGTACTTC. Translated, it gives CASSTSIVTGNGTQYF.

V and J are TRBV19 and TRBJ2-1, with a weak D call TRBD2 (6 bases). CDR1 LNHDA and CDR2 SQIVND come from the germline V gene (reference sequence). Trimming pared 2 bases from V and 3 bases from J, leaving 14 bases between. The CDR3 contains 16 residues. The CDR3 DNA sequence: TGTGCCAGTAGTATAAGTATACTAGCAGTCTACAATGAGCAGTTCTTC. This translates into CASSISILAVYNEQFF.

In regard to this clone: Other DNA sequences in the sample encode the same CDR3. This rearrangement joins TRBV27 to TRBJ2-7, with D unresolved. The CDR3 length is 13 residues. Germline values: CDR1 MNHEY, CDR2 SMNVEV (reference sequence). V was trimmed by 5 bases and J by 0 bases, leaving 8 bases between them. CDR3 residues: CASSPGISYEQYF. The CDR3 coding sequence is TGTGCCAGCAGTCCCGGTATCTCCTACGAGCAGTACTTC.

The rearrangement uses TRBV10-3 and TRBJ1-2, with 10 bases aligning to TRBD1. CDR1 and CDR2 (germline): ENHRY, SYGVKD. Unmatched junction bases numbered 16, after V lost 10 bases and J lost 8 bases. CDR3 length equals 15 residues. Here the CDR3 DNA reads TGTGCCACCGCCACCGGGGGACAGGGGTATCGGGGCTACACCTTC. It yields the protein CATATGGQGYRGYTF.

V usage is TRBV7-9 and J usage is TRBJ1-3; 8 nucleotides agree with TRBD1. The germline CDR1 and CDR2 sequences are SEHNR and FQNEAQ (reference sequence). V lost 5 bases to trimming and J lost 5 bases; unmatched junction nucleotides: 5. The CDR3 has 14 amino acids. This CDR3 is CASSADRGRNTIYF. In DNA form, the CDR3 reads TGTGCCAGCAGCGCAGACAGGGGAAGAAACACCATATATTTT.

The gene calls are TRBV28 and TRBJ1-1; 11 bases align to TRBD1. This CDR3 region has 16 residues. The V segment lost 5 bases and the J segment 5 bases; nucleotides outside the gene matches: 10. Germline CDR1 MDHEN, CDR2 SYDVKM. The CDR3 region has the DNA TGTGCCAGCAGTACAAGGGACAGGGGGAAAAAGACTGAAGCTTTCTTT. It is translated as CASSTRDRGKKTEAFF.

The genes are TRBV7-2 and TRBJ2-7; 7 nucleotides match TRBD1. V lost 1 base to trimming and J lost 0 bases; unmatched junction nucleotides: 3. CDR1 and CDR2 from the germline V gene are SGHTA and FQGNSA. The CDR3 consists of 15 residues. The CDR3 DNA reads as TGTGCCAGCAGCTTAGAGACAGGGAGCTCCTACGAGCAGTACTTC. Protein sequence: CASSLETGSSYEQYF. Full variable domain (rest looked up from reference TRBV7-2 and TRBJ2-7): GAGVSQSPSNKVTEKGKDVELRCDPISGHTALYWYRQSLGQGLEFLIYFQGNSAPDKSGLPSDRFSAERTGGSVSTLTIQRTQQEDSAVYLCASSLETGSSYEQYFGPGTRLTVT.